In this sample, the clone carrying this TCR beta chain turned up many times. Its antigen is still unknown. No patient had received any treatment before thyroid surgery. These data are taken from a study of metastatic and nonmetastatic thyroid tumors. Overall study context: Repertoire data that came from the blood and tumor or nodule tissue of malignant and benign thyroid patients were compared.

Findings and limits, study-wide: As reported, TCR beta diversity in blood and tumor was significantly higher in malignant thyroid tumors than in benign nodules.

As processed by the authors: A papillary thyroid cancer distant-metastasis classifier was built from CDR3 differences across clinicopathological groups. TCRdb reprocessed the PCR reads via MiXCR. These V and J calls derive from TCRdb rather than the authors' analysis. Here the sample spans 20,000 to 25,000 clones, around 16% being singletons. Sequencing was done on a sample of blood. This clonotype was sampled from a male donor with papillary thyroid cancer or a benign thyroid nodule (not recorded which). Some clones in this sample may be carry-over from other donors' samples.

The CDR3 DNA follows: TGTGCCAGCAGCGAGGGGGCGGGAGCTCAGGAAGAGCAGTTCTTC. It codes for CASSEGAGAQEEQFF. The chain recombines TRBV6-4 with TRBJ2-1, with D perhaps being TRBD1 or TRBD2 (7 bases each). Looked up from germline, CDR1 is MRHNA and CDR2 is SNTAGT. Trimming left V 6 bases short and J 10 bases short, with 22 bases between. CDR3 size: 15 residues.